Each of the 21 T cell receptor beta chains below was sequenced from the same sample in a study of preoperative IRX-2 immunotherapy in early breast cancer. The treatment here: preoperative locoregional IRX-2 cytokine immunotherapy. TCRdb's copy holds only in-frame clones and misses some; the assay was immunoSEQ multiplex PCR. The table includes approximately 25,000 clones, around 72% detected once. The sample consisted of lymph node tissue, taken after IRX-2 immunotherapy. These receptors all stem from a human donor with breast cancer.

This clone is judged medium-sized. Other DNA sequences of this sample code for an identical CDR3. The chain employs TRBV11-3 and TRBJ2-2, with 7 bases fitting TRBD1. CDR1 is SGHNT and CDR2 is YENEEA in the germline V gene. V lost 3 bases to trimming and J lost 3 bases; unmatched junction nucleotides: 4. The CDR3 loop spans 15 amino acids. The CDR3 protein is CASSLVQGDTGELFF. For the CDR3, the DNA is TGTGCCAGCAGCTTGGTTCAGGGGGACACCGGGGAGCTGTTTTTT.

V and J are TRBV28 and TRBJ2-2; D tentatively fits TRBD1 or TRBD2 (5 bases each). Trimming pared 6 bases from V and 5 bases from J, leaving 25 bases between. The CDR3 is made up of 18 amino acids. CDR1 and CDR2 from the germline V gene are MDHEN and SYDVKM. The CDR3 region has the DNA TGTGCCAGCAGCCCCCGTCCGGGGAAGGGACGTCAGACCGGGGAGCTGTTTTTT. It specifies CASSPRPGKGRQTGELFF.

This chain connects TRBV11-3 to TRBJ2-4, with 7 positions matching TRBD1. The CDR3 spans 16 residues. CDR1 and CDR2 from the germline V gene are SGHNT and YENEEA. Losses at the gene ends were 5 bases for V and 0 bases for J; bases not matched to a gene: 7. The CDR3 nucleotides read TGTGCCAGCAGCCCCGGGACAGCCCTAGCCAAAAACATTCAGTACTTC. The encoded protein is CASSPGTALAKNIQYF.

This clone was counted only a few times. The V call is TRBV28, the J call TRBJ1-5; D not certain. Deletions cut 5 bases from V and 9 bases from J, with 11 bases between. This CDR3 has 12 amino acids. CDR1 MDHEN and CDR2 SYDVKM come from the germline V gene. The CDR3 nucleotides are TGTGCCAGCAGTATTACGACTGGGCCCCAGCATTTT. This encodes CASSITTGPQHF.

The chain combines TRBV28 with TRBJ1-2, with a possible D match to TRBD1 (5 bases). Germline V gene data show CDR1 as MDHEN and CDR2 as SYDVKM. The CDR3 contains 12 residues. V was trimmed by 4 bases and J by 8 bases, leaving 11 bases between them. The CDR3 reads CASSSGARGYTF. The CDR3, as DNA: TGTGCCAGCAGTTCCGGGGCAAGGGGCTACACCTTC.

This chain joins TRBV29-1 and TRBJ2-1; D is unclear. Trimming left V 5 bases short and J 7 bases short, with 12 bases between. The CDR3 has 12 amino acids. CDR1 is SQVTM and CDR2 is ANQGSEA in the germline V gene. For the CDR3, the DNA is TGCAGCGTTCAACCGCTTAGTAATGAGCAGTTCTTC. Its translation is CSVQPLSNEQFF.

The CDR3 reads CASLSPRDRGRGYTF. For the CDR3, the DNA is TGTGCCAGCCTCTCCCCCCGGGACAGGGGAAGGGGCTACACCTTC. V is TRBV6-8 and J is TRBJ1-2, with 10 bases that match TRBD1. There are 15 residues in the CDR3. The junction had 14 bases not matched to a gene; V was cut back by 8 bases and J by 8 bases. CDR1 MNHGY and CDR2 SAAAGT come from the germline V gene.

V usage is TRBV19 and J usage is TRBJ1-5; weak D call: TRBD1 (6 bases). V was pared by 3 bases and J by 0 bases, with 18 bases between. This CDR3 region has 18 residues. The germline CDR1 and CDR2 sequences are LNHDA and SQIVND (reference sequence). The CDR3 coding sequence is TGTGCCAGTAGTATGGGGAACCAGGGACAACGTAGCAATCAGCCCCAGCATTTT. It encodes CASSMGNQGQRSNQPQHF. Supplemented by reference TRBV19 and TRBJ1-5, the full variable domain reads DGGITQSPKYLFRKEGQNVTLSCEQNLNHDAMYWYRQDPGQGLRLIYYSQIVNDFQKGDIAEGYSVSREKKESFPLTVTSAQKNPTAFYLCASSMGNQGQRSNQPQHFGDGTRLSIL.

The chain is built from TRBV19 and TRBJ2-5; 8 bases map to TRBD1. J was trimmed by 4 bases and V by 8 bases; bases with no gene match: 3. Germline V CDR1 and CDR2: LNHDA, SQIVND (reference sequence). This CDR3 comprises 12 residues. The CDR3 coding sequence is TGTGCCAGTGGGGACAGGAGAGAGACCCAGTACTTC. As protein: CASGDRRETQYF.

This chain connects TRBV5-1 to TRBJ2-2; D is undetermined. Between the trimmed V and J ends, which lost 2 bases and 4 bases, there was a span of 12 bases. Germline V gene sequence: CDR1 SGHRS, CDR2 YFSETQ. The CDR3 spans 15 residues. Here the CDR3 DNA reads TGCGCCAGCAGCTTCCAGAACCCTTCCACCGGGGAGCTGTTTTTT. Its translation: CASSFQNPSTGELFF. The variable domain in full, completed from reference TRBV5-1 and TRBJ2-2, reads KAGVTQTPRYLIKTRGQQVTLSCSPISGHRSVSWYQQTPGQGLQFLFEYFSETQRNKGNFPGRFSGRQFSNSRSEMNVSTLELGDSALYLCASSFQNPSTGELFFGEGSRLTVL.

This clone appeared a few times. The V call is TRBV28, the J call TRBJ2-3; 14 bases fit TRBD2. The J segment lost 3 bases and the V segment lost 5 bases, leaving 16 bases of the junction unmatched. The CDR3 is made up of 20 amino acids. CDR1 is MDHEN, CDR2 SYDVKM, per germline. The CDR3 sequence: CASSPSTSGRVWAFTDTQYF. CDR3 bases: TGTGCCAGCAGTCCGTCGACTAGCGGGAGGGTATGGGCGTTTACAGATACGCAGTATTTT.

The chain employs TRBV29-1 and TRBJ2-5; TRBD2 matches 8 bases. CDR1 is SQVTM and CDR2 is ANQGSEA in the germline V gene. After removal of 1 base from V and 5 bases from J, the junction contained 12 bases not matched to a gene. The CDR3 runs 16 residues. CDR3 bases: TGCAGCGTTGAAGGAGGAACGGGAGGGCCTCGTGAGACCCAGTACTTC. Translating it yields CSVEGGTGGPRETQYF.

The chain combines TRBV7-7 with TRBJ1-1; weak D call: TRBD1 (5 bases). Per germline, CDR1 SSHAT and CDR2 FNYEAQ (reference sequence). The CDR3 is 15 residues long. V shed 3 bases and J shed 0 bases, with 11 bases lying between them. As DNA, the CDR3 is TGTGCCAGCAGCTTTGTGGGGGTCATGAACACTGAAGCTTTCTTT. This translates into CASSFVGVMNTEAFF. Full variable domain (rest looked up from reference TRBV7-7 and TRBJ1-1): GAGVSQSPRYKVTKRGQDVTLRCDPISSHATLYWYQQALGQGPEFLTYFNYEAQPDKSGLPSDRFSAERPEGSISTLTIQRTEQRDSAMYRCASSFVGVMNTEAFFGQGTRLTVV.

This clone was seen a few times. The chain uses TRBV19 and TRBJ2-1; perhaps TRBD2 as D (5 bases). Between the trimmed V and J ends, which lost 5 bases and 7 bases, there was a span of 15 bases. This CDR3 spans 14 amino acids. Germline V gene sequence: CDR1 LNHDA, CDR2 SQIVND (reference sequence). Here the CDR3 DNA reads TGTGCCAGTAGTCCGACTATTTTGGGGAATGAGCAGTTCTTC. Translating gives CASSPTILGNEQFF.

With regard to this clone: The identical CDR3 is also encoded by other nucleotide sequences in the sample. The J gene is TRBJ2-7, the V gene TRBV11-3, with TRBD2 matching over 13 bases. Germline V gene lookup returns CDR1 SGHNT and CDR2 YENEEA. CDR3 length: 15 residues. Unmatched junction bases numbered 3, after V lost 5 bases and J lost 2 bases. The CDR3 DNA is TGTGCCAGCAGCCTAGGGACTAGCGGGGCCTACGAGCAGTACTTC. This encodes CASSLGTSGAYEQYF. Looking up the rest from reference TRBV11-3 and TRBJ2-7 gives the full variable domain: EAGVVQSPRYKIIEKKQPVAFWCNPISGHNTLYWYLQNLGQGPELLIRYENEEAVDDSQLPKDRFSAERLKGVDSTLKIQPAELGDSAVYLCASSLGTSGAYEQYFGPGTRLTVT.

The rearrangement links TRBV11-3 to TRBJ2-5, with TRBD1 matching over 9 bases. From germline, CDR1 is SGHNT and CDR2 YENEEA. Unmatched junction bases numbered 7, after V lost 3 bases and J lost 5 bases. The CDR3 has 15 residues. CDR3 coding DNA: TGTGCCAGCAGCTTCTCACAGGGGGCGCGGGAGACCCAGTACTTC. The encoded protein is CASSFSQGARETQYF.

This rearrangement joins TRBV28 to TRBJ1-2; the D is unclear. V was shortened by 2 bases and J by 8 bases, with 9 bases between the two germline ends. Germline CDR1 MDHEN, CDR2 SYDVKM. The CDR3 contains 12 residues. The CDR3 DNA reads TGTGCCAGCAGTTTACAAGGGAGGGGCTACACCTTC. The encoded protein is CASSLQGRGYTF.

V is TRBV28 and J is TRBJ1-1; the match to TRBD1 covers 7 bases. The ends lost 5 bases at V and 1 base at J; junction bases unmatched: 7. CDR1 is MDHEN and CDR2 is SYDVKM in the germline V gene. The CDR3 consists of 15 residues. The CDR3 protein is CASSPGGLRNTEAFF. The CDR3 bases are TGTGCCAGCAGTCCAGGGGGATTAAGGAACACTGAAGCTTTCTTT.

This clone came up a few times. The genes are TRBV11-3 and TRBJ1-5, with D unclear. V was pared by 2 bases and J by 4 bases, with 12 bases between. CDR1 is SGHNT, CDR2 YENEEA, per germline. The CDR3 totals 15 residues. The CDR3 DNA follows: TGTGCCAGCAGCTTATCCGCGACAAATAATCAGCCCCAGCATTTT. Its protein product is CASSLSATNNQPQHF.

In its sample, this clone was seen a few times. The chain combines TRBV19 with TRBJ2-1; D is uncertain. The V end was cut by 3 bases, the J end by 0 bases, with 12 bases between. Germline V CDR1 and CDR2: LNHDA, SQIVND (reference sequence). The CDR3 sequence is 16 residues long. CDR3 protein: CASSIFRYSSYNEQFF. CDR3 coding DNA: TGTGCCAGTAGTATTTTCCGCTACAGCTCCTACAATGAGCAGTTCTTC. Drawing the rest from reference TRBV19 and TRBJ2-1, the complete variable domain is DGGITQSPKYLFRKEGQNVTLSCEQNLNHDAMYWYRQDPGQGLRLIYYSQIVNDFQKGDIAEGYSVSREKKESFPLTVTSAQKNPTAFYLCASSIFRYSSYNEQFFGPGTRLTVL.

Regarding this clone: The junction departs from the called germline gene at one end, perhaps through a read error. The rearrangement links TRBV6-8 to TRBJ1-2; 7 nucleotides agree with TRBD1. CDR3 length: 14 amino acids. Germline assignment: CDR1 MNHGY and CDR2 SAAAGT. Here the CDR3 reads CAISGTALNYGYTF. The CDR3 nucleotides read TGTGCCATCAGTGGGACAGCTCTTAACTATGGCTACACCTTC.